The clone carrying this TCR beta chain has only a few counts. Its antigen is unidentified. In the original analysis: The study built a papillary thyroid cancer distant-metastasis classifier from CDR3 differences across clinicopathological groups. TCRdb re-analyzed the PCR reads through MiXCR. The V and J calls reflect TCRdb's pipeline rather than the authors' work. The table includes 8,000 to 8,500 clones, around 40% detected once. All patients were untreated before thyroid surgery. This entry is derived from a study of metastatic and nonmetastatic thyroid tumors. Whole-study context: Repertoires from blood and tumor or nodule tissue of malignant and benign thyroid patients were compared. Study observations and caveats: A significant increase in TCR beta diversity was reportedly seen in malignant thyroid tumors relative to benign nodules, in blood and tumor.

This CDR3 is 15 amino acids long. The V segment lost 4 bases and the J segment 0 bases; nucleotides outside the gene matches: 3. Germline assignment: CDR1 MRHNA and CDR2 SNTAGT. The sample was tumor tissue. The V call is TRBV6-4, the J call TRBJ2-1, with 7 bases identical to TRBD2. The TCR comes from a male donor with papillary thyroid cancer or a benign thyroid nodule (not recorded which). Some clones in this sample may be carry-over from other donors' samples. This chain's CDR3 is CASSALAASYNEQFF. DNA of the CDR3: TGTGCCAGCAGTGCCCTAGCGGCCTCCTACAATGAGCAGTTCTTC.